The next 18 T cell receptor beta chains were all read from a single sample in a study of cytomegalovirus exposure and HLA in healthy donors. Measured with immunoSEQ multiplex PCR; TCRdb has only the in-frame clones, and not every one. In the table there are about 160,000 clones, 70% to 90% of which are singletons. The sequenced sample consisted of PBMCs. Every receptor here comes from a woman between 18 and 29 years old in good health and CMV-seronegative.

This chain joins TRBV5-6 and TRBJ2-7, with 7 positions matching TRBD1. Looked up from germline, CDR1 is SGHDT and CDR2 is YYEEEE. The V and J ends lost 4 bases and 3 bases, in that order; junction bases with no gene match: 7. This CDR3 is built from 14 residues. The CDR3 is CASSRPTGSYEQYF. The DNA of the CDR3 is TGTGCCAGCAGCCGTCCGACAGGGAGCTACGAGCAGTACTTC.

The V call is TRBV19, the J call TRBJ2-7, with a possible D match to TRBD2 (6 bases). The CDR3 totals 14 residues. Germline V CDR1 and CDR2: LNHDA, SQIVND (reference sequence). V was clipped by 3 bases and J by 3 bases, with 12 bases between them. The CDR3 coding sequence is TGTGCCAGTAGTATTGGCGGGGTCCTCTACGAGCAGTACTTC. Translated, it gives CASSIGGVLYEQYF.

CDR3 in DNA: TGTGCCAGCAGTGTTGGGGCAGGGCGTGGTGAAAAACTGTTTTTT. Its protein product is CASSVGAGRGEKLFF. V gene TRBV2 combines with J gene TRBJ1-4; D is possibly TRBD1 (5 bases). The CDR3 runs to 15 residues. Trimming removed 4 bases at V and 7 bases at J, with 16 bases between. Per germline, CDR1 SNHLY and CDR2 FYNNEI.

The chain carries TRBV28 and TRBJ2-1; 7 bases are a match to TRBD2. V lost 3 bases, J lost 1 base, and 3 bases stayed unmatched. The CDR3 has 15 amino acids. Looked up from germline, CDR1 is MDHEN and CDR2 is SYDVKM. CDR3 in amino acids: CASSFRAGSYNEQFF. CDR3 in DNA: TGTGCCAGCAGTTTCCGAGCGGGATCCTACAATGAGCAGTTCTTC. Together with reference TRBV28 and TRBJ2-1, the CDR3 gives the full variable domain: DVKVTQSSRYLVKRTGEKVFLECVQDMDHENMFWYRQDPGLGLRLIYFSYDVKMKEKGDIPEGYSVSREKKERFSLILESASTNQTSMYLCASSFRAGSYNEQFFGPGTRLTVL.

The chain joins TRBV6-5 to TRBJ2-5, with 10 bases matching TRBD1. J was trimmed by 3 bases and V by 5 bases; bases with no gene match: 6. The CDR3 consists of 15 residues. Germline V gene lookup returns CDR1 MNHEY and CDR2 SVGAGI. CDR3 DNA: TGTGCCAGCAGTGCTCAAGGGACAGGGGAAGAGACCCAGTACTTC. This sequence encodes CASSAQGTGEETQYF.

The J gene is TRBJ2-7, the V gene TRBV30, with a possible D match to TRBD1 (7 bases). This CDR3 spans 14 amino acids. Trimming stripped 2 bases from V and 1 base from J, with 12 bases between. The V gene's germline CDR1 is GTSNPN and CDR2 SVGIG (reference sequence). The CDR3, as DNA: TGTGCCTGGAGTAGGCAGGGGGGTTCCTACGAGCAGTACTTC. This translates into CAWSRQGGSYEQYF.

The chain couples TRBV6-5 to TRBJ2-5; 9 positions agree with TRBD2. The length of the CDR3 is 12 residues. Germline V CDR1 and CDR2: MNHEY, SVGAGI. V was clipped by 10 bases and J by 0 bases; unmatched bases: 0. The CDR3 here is CATSGDQETQYF. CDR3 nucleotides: TGTGCCACTAGCGGGGACCAAGAGACCCAGTACTTC.

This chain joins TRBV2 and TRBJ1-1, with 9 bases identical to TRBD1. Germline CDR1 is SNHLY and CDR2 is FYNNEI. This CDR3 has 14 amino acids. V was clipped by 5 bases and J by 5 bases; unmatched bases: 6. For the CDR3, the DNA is TGTGCCAGCAGTTTGGGACAGGGCGTGACTGAAGCTTTCTTT. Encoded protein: CASSLGQGVTEAFF.

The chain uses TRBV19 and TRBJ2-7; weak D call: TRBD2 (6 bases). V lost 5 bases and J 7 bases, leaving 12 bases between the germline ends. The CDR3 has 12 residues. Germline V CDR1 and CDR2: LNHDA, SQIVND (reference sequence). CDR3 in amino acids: CASSGGAREQYF. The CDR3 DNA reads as TGTGCCAGTAGTGGAGGGGCGCGGGAGCAGTACTTC.

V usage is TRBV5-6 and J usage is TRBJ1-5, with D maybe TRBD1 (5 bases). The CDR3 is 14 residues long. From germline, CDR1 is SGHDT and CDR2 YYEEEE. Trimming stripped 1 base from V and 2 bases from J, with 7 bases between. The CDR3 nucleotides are TGTGCCAGCAGCTTGTGGGGGGGCAATCAGCCCCAGCATTTT. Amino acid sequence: CASSLWGGNQPQHF.

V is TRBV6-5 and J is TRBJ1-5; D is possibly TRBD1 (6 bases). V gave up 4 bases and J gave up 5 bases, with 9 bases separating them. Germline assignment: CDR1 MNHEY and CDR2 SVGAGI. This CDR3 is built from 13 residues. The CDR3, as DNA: TGTGCCAGCAGTTTACAGGGTCATCAGCCCCAGCATTTT. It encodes CASSLQGHQPQHF.

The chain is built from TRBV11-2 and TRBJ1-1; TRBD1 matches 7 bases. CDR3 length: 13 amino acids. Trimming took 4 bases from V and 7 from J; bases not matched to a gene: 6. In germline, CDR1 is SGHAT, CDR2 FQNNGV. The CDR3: CASSSQGWIEAFF. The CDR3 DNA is TGTGCCAGCAGCTCACAGGGGTGGATTGAAGCTTTCTTT. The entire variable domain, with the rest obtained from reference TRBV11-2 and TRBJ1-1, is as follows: EAGVAQSPRYKIIEKRQSVAFWCNPISGHATLYWYQQILGQGPKLLIQFQNNGVVDDSQLPKDRFSAERLKGVDSTLKIQPAKLEDSAVYLCASSSQGWIEAFFGQGTRLTVV.

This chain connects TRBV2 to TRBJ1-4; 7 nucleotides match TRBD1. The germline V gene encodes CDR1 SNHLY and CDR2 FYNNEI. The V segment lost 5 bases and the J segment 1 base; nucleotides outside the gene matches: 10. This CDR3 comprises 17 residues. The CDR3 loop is CASSRPGQRITNEKLFF. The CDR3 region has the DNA TGTGCCAGCAGTCGACCGGGACAGAGAATAACTAATGAAAAACTGTTTTTT.

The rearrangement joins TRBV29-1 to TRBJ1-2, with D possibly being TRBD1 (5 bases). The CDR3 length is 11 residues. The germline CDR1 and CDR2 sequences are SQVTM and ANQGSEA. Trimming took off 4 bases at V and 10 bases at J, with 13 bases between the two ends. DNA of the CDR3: TGCAGCGTTGTGCAGGGAACCTTCTACACCTTC. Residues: CSVVQGTFYTF. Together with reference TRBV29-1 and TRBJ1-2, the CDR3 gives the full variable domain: SAVISQKPSRDICQRGTSLTIQCQVDSQVTMMFWYRQQPGQSLTLIATANQGSEATYESGFVIDKFPISRPNLTFSTLTVSNMSPEDSSIYLCSVVQGTFYTFGSGTRLTVV.

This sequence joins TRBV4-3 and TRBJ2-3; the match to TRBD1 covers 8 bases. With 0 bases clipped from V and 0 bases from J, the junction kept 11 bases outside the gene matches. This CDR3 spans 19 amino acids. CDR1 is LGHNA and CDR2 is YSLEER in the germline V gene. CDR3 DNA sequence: TGCGCCAGCAGCCAAGAGTCCACAGGGGGACCCGCTAGCACAGATACGCAGTATTTT. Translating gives CASSQESTGGPASTDTQYF.

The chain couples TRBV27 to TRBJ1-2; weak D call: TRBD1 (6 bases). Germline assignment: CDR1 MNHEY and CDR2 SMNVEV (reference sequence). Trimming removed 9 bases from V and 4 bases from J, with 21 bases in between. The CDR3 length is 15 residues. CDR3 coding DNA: TGTGCCAGTAAAACAAAGGGGGGGCTAGGCTATGGCTACACCTTC. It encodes CASKTKGGLGYGYTF.

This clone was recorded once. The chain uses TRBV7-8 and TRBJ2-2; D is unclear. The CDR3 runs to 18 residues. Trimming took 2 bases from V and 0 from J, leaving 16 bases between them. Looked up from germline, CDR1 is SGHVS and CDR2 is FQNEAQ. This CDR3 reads CASSLHAHSLANTGELFF. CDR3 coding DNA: TGTGCCAGCAGCTTACATGCTCACAGTCTCGCGAACACCGGGGAGCTGTTTTTT.

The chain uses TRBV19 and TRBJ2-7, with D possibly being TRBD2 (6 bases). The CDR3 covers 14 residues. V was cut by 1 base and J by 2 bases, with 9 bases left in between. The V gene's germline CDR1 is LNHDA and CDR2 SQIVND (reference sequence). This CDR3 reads CASSIGTGAYEQYF. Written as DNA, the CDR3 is TGTGCCAGTAGTATAGGTACGGGGGCCTACGAGCAGTACTTC. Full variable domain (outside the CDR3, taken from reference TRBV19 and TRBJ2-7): DGGITQSPKYLFRKEGQNVTLSCEQNLNHDAMYWYRQDPGQGLRLIYYSQIVNDFQKGDIAEGYSVSREKKESFPLTVTSAQKNPTAFYLCASSIGTGAYEQYFGPGTRLTVT.